These 16 T cell receptor beta chains were all obtained from the same sample, sequenced in a study of OX40 agonist ivuxolimab in advanced cancers. Only in-frame clones appear in the TCRdb table, and some are missing; sequencing was by immunoSEQ multiplex PCR. Of 77,000 or so clones listed, 90% to 95% are singletons. The material sequenced was CD4+ or CD8+ T cells sorted from blood, taken in a trial of the OX40 agonist ivuxolimab. These receptors came from an adult with an advanced solid tumor such as melanoma, head and neck, liver or kidney cancer.

The chain carries TRBV30 and TRBJ1-1; 8 nucleotides line up with TRBD1. The V gene's germline CDR1 is GTSNPN and CDR2 SVGIG (reference sequence). V was pared by 2 bases and J by 0 bases, with 5 bases of the junction left unmatched. The CDR3 contains 15 residues. CDR3 coding DNA: TGTGCCTGGAGTAGGACAGGGACGATGAACACTGAAGCTTTCTTT. This sequence encodes CAWSRTGTMNTEAFF. The full variable domain, its missing parts supplied by reference TRBV30 and TRBJ1-1, is SQTIHQWPATLVQPVGSPLSLECTVEGTSNPNLYWYRQAAGRGLQLLFYSVGIGQISSEVPQNLSASRPQDRQFILSSKKLLLSDSGFYLCAWSRTGTMNTEAFFGQGTRLTVV.

The rearrangement joins TRBV7-8 to TRBJ2-1; D may match TRBD1 or TRBD2 (5 bases each). Germline loops: CDR1 SGHVS, CDR2 FQNEAQ. Deletions cut 0 bases from V and 6 bases from J, with 24 bases between. The CDR3 is 19 amino acids. The CDR3 protein is CASSLAGFGGSLASNEQFF. The CDR3 nucleotides are TGTGCCAGCAGCTTAGCGGGGTTTGGGGGATCCCTAGCAAGCAATGAGCAGTTCTTC.

The chain joins TRBV6-5 to TRBJ2-7, with D perhaps matching TRBD1 or TRBD2 (5 bases each). The V and J ends lost 7 bases and 4 bases respectively, with 17 bases between them. CDR3 size: 14 residues. CDR1 MNHEY and CDR2 SVGAGI come from the germline V gene. The CDR3 DNA reads TGTGCCAGCAAACCCGGGACGGAACTTTACGAGCAGTACTTC. This sequence encodes CASKPGTELYEQYF.

This sequence joins TRBV7-2 and TRBJ2-7; D ambiguous. Looked up from germline, CDR1 is SGHTA and CDR2 is FQGNSA. Trimming cost V 5 bases and J 5 bases, with 16 bases left between them. The CDR3 has 14 amino acids. The DNA for the CDR3 is TGTGCCAGCAGCCCCTCATCTGCTGGGGACGAGCAGTACTTC. Its translation: CASSPSSAGDEQYF.

The chain recombines TRBV6-5 with TRBJ1-5; TRBD1 matches at 8 bases. V was clipped by 6 bases and J by 4 bases; unmatched bases: 5. CDR1 is MNHEY, CDR2 SVGAGI, per germline. The CDR3 loop spans 14 amino acids. CDR3 in DNA: TGTGCCAGCAGCCCAGGGGGCCTAAATCAGCCCCAGCATTTT. This gives the protein CASSPGGLNQPQHF.

The chain recombines TRBV28 with TRBJ1-2; no clear D. V was clipped by 3 bases and J by 6 bases, with 8 bases between them. Germline assignment: CDR1 MDHEN and CDR2 SYDVKM. The length of the CDR3 is 12 residues. In nucleotides, the CDR3 is TGTGCCAGCAGTTTGAGGGAGGATGGCTACACCTTC. Translated: CASSLREDGYTF.

This chain joins TRBV28 and TRBJ1-3; 10 positions agree with TRBD1. V lost 5 bases and J lost 3; bases outside the gene matches: 10. The CDR3 consists of 17 residues. CDR1 and CDR2 from the germline V gene are MDHEN and SYDVKM. The CDR3 loop reads CASSQLRDRGSGNTIYF. DNA of the CDR3: TGTGCCAGCAGTCAACTCCGGGACAGGGGAAGTGGAAACACCATATATTTT.

The rearrangement joins TRBV25-1 to TRBJ1-4; tentative D call: TRBD1 (5 bases). V was shortened by 3 bases and J by 3 bases, with 11 bases between the two germline ends. The germline V gene has CDR1 MGHDK and CDR2 SYGVNS. The CDR3 spans 15 residues. CDR3 DNA: TGTGCCAGCAGTGACTCAGGGCCGGCTAATGAAAAACTGTTTTTT. Amino acids: CASSDSGPANEKLFF.

This sequence joins TRBV6-5 and TRBJ1-2; 9 nucleotides match TRBD1. The CDR3 sequence is 13 residues long. Germline lookup yields CDR1 MNHEY and CDR2 SVGAGI. V dropped 7 bases and J dropped 5; count of bases not matched to a gene: 5. The CDR3 nucleotides are TGTGCCAGCAAAGGGACAGGGTATTATGGCTACACCTTC. It translates to CASKGTGYYGYTF.

The chain has TRBV6-1 and TRBJ2-6; D is undetermined. V lost 1 base to trimming and J lost 0 bases, with 13 bases between them. This CDR3 has 18 amino acids. From germline, CDR1 is MNHNS and CDR2 SASEGT. In nucleotides, the CDR3 is TGTGCCAGCAGTGAAGATGGCAGGCCGAACTCTGGGGCCAACGTCCTGACTTTC. This translates into CASSEDGRPNSGANVLTF.

This clone has only one observation. V gene TRBV23-1 combines with J gene TRBJ1-5; weak D call: TRBD1 (5 bases). TRBV23-1 is classed as an ORF, of uncertain function. The V gene lost 1 base and the J gene lost 4 bases, with 8 bases spanning the gap. The CDR3 is 14 amino acids. The CDR3 nucleotides read TGCGCCAGCAGTCAATGGGGGACTAATCAGCCCCAGCATTTT. Residues: CASSQWGTNQPQHF.

This clone is a singleton in its sample. The chain couples TRBV7-2 to TRBJ1-5, with D possibly TRBD1 on 6 matching bases. Germline V gene sequence: CDR1 SGHTA, CDR2 FQGNSA. The CDR3 is 18 amino acids. V gave up 1 base and J gave up 4 bases, with 20 bases separating them. CDR3: CASSLVGQWGVKNQPQHF. The CDR3 DNA reads TGTGCCAGCAGCTTAGTGGGACAATGGGGGGTCAAGAATCAGCCCCAGCATTTT.

The CDR3 spells CASSISQGGSYEQYF. CDR3 in DNA: TGTGCCAGTAGTATCTCCCAGGGGGGGTCCTACGAGCAGTACTTC. The V and J genes are TRBV19 and TRBJ2-7, with D tentatively TRBD1 or TRBD2 (7 bases each). The germline V and J ends were trimmed by 3 bases and 1 base, with 13 bases remaining between them. Germline CDR1 LNHDA, CDR2 SQIVND (reference sequence). This CDR3 spans 15 amino acids.

This CDR3 reads CASRGRTGGDNEQFF. The CDR3 DNA is TGTGCCAGCAGAGGGCGGACAGGAGGAGACAATGAGCAGTTCTTC. V gene TRBV2 combines with J gene TRBJ2-1; TRBD1 aligns across 7 bases. The V gene's germline CDR1 is SNHLY and CDR2 FYNNEI. This CDR3 has 15 amino acids. The J segment lost 5 bases and the V segment lost 6 bases, leaving 10 bases of the junction unmatched.

V and J are TRBV7-2 and TRBJ1-6; 9 nucleotides align to TRBD1. The CDR3 has 14 amino acids. The germline V gene encodes CDR1 SGHTA and CDR2 FQGNSA. With V trimmed by 5 bases and J by 9 bases, 5 bases remained unmatched. CDR3 nucleotide sequence: TGTGCCAGCAGCCGGGACAGGGTTTTTTCACCCCTCCACTTT. It encodes CASSRDRVFSPLHF. The variable domain in full, completed from reference TRBV7-2 and TRBJ1-6, reads GAGVSQSPSNKVTEKGKDVELRCDPISGHTALYWYRQSLGQGLEFLIYFQGNSAPDKSGLPSDRFSAERTGGSVSTLTIQRTQQEDSAVYLCASSRDRVFSPLHFGNGTRLTVT.

This chain uses TRBV11-1 with TRBJ2-3; a possible D gene is TRBD1 (7 bases). This CDR3 comprises 16 residues. The V and J ends lost 3 bases and 3 bases respectively, with 16 bases between them. CDR1 SGHAT and CDR2 FQDESV come from the germline V gene (reference sequence). This CDR3 is CASSFGGGGVTDTQYF. DNA of the CDR3: TGTGCCAGCAGCTTTGGTGGAGGGGGCGTGACAGATACGCAGTATTTT. The full variable domain, rest sourced from reference TRBV11-1 and TRBJ2-3, is EAEVAQSPRYKITEKSQAVAFWCDPISGHATLYWYRQILGQGPELLVQFQDESVVDDSQLPKDRFSAERLKGVDSTLKIQPAELGDSAMYLCASSFGGGGVTDTQYFGPGTRLTVL.